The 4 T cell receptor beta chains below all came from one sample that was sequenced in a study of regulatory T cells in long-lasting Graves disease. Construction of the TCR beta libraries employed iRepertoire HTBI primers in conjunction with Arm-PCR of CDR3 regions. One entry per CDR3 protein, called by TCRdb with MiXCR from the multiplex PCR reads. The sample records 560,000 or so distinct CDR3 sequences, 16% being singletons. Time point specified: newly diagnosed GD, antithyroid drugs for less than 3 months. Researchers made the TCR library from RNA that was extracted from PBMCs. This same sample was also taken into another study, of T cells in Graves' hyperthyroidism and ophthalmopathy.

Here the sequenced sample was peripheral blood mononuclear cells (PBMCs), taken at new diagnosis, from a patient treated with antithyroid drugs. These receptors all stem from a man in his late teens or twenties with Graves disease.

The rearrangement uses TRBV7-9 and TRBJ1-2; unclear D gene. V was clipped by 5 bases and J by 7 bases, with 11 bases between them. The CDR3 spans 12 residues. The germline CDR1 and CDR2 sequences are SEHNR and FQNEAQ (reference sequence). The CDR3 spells CASSPTSTGYTF. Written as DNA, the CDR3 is TGTGCCAGCAGCCCCACTAGCACTGGCTACACCTTC.

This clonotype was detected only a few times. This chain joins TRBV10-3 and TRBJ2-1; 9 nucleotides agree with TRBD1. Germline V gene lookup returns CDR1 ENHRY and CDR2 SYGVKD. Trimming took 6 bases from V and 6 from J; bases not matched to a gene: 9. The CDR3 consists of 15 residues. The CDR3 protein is CAIREPGQGSNEQFF. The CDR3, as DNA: TGTGCCATCAGGGAACCGGGACAGGGTAGCAATGAGCAGTTCTTC.

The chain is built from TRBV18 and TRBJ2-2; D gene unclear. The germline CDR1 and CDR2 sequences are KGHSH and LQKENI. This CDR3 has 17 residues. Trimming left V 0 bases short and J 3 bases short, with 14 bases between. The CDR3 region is CASSPPDGPSDTGELFF. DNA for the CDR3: TGTGCCAGCTCACCACCTGATGGACCTTCGGACACCGGGGAGCTGTTTTTT.

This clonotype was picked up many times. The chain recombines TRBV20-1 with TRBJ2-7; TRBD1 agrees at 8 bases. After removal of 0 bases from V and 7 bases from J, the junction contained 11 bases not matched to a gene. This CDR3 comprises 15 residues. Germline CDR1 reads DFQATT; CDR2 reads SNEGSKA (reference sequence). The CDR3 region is CSARDPGQGASEQYF. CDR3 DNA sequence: TGCAGTGCTAGAGATCCGGGGCAGGGGGCGAGTGAGCAGTACTTC.